A selection of T cell receptor beta chains follows, all from one sample in a study of T cell changes during pregnancy in multiple sclerosis. Using immunoSEQ multiplex PCR, the repertoire was profiled, and TCRdb retains in-frame clones only, with some absent. The sample has 55,000 to 70,000 clones, around 93% seen once. This sample comprised peripheral blood, obtained after pregnancy. These receptors all come from a female donor with multiple sclerosis, enrolled in a pregnancy study. Both conserved end residues are part of each CDR3. D genes are given only for firm matches. Only some rows state a clone size, as once, few, many or a class for expanded clones.

d_gene,abundance,v_gene,j_gene,CDR3nt,CDR3aa
NA,once,TRBV4-3,TRBJ2-5,TGCGCCAGCAGCCAAGTCGGGAGAGGCGAGACCCAGTACTTC,CASSQVGRGETQYF
NA,NA,TRBV11-3,TRBJ2-3,TGTGCCAGCAGCCAGGGCAGGAGCACAGATACGCAGTATTTT,CASSQGRSTDTQYF
TRBD2,NA,TRBV6-1,TRBJ2-7,TGTGCCGGCAGACTAGCGGCCTCCTACGAGCAGTACTTC,CAGRLAASYEQYF
NA,few,TRBV2,TRBJ1-1,TGTGCCAGCAGTGAACAGACAGTGAACACTGAAGCTTTCTTT,CASSEQTVNTEAFF
TRBD2,NA,TRBV6-6,TRBJ2-2,TGTGCCAGCAGTTACGCGGGAGGAGGGACCGGGGAGCTGTTTTTT,CASSYAGGGTGELFF
NA,once,TRBV6-4,TRBJ2-3,TGTGCCAGCAGATTAACTCAGGGCACAGATACGCAGTATTTT,CASRLTQGTDTQYF
TRBD2,NA,TRBV28,TRBJ2-2,TGTGCCAGCAGTTTCATCAGGGTAATCCCGGGACTAGCATACACCGGGGAGCTGTTTTTT,CASSFIRVIPGLAYTGELFF
NA,NA,TRBV4-1,TRBJ2-1,TGCGCCAGCAGCTCGCCCCTCCCCGATAGATACAATGAGCAGTTCTTC,CASSSPLPDRYNEQFF
NA,NA,TRBV18,TRBJ2-3,TGTGCCAGCTCACCAGCGGATACGCAGTATTTT,CASSPADTQYF
TRBD2,NA,TRBV14,TRBJ2-3,TGTGCCAGCAGCCAAGTAGGACTAGCGGGGTTCACAGATACGCAGTATTTT,CASSQVGLAGFTDTQYF
TRBD1,once,TRBV7-2,TRBJ1-3,TGTGCCAGCAGCCTACAACTAGACAGGGGGCATACAGGAAACACCATATATTTT,CASSLQLDRGHTGNTIYF
NA,NA,TRBV27,TRBJ1-3,TGTGCCAGCAGTTTACAGGGGACGGCCGGAAACACCATATATTTT,CASSLQGTAGNTIYF
NA,NA,TRBV4-1,TRBJ1-5,TGCGCCAGCAGCCAAGAACAGTCTAACAATCAGCCCCAGCATTTT,CASSQEQSNNQPQHF
NA,NA,TRBV5-4,TRBJ2-3,TGTGCCAGCAGCGGTGGGGCCTTGGGGACAGATACGCAGTATTTT,CASSGGALGTDTQYF
NA,NA,TRBV12-5,TRBJ2-3,TGTGCTAGTGGTTTGCCTGGGACTCCTGGGGCAGATACGCAGTATTTT,CASGLPGTPGADTQYF
TRBD1,NA,TRBV7-9,TRBJ1-2,TGTGCCAGCAGCCTTAGTGGCAGGGGGCGCGAGGATGGCTACACCTTC,CASSLSGRGREDGYTF
NA,NA,TRBV21-1,TRBJ1-1,TGTGCCAGCAGCAAAATCACCCACGACAGGGGGGTAGAAGACACTGAAGCTTTCTTT,CASSKITHDRGVEDTEAFF
TRBD1,once,TRBV7-2,TRBJ2-7,TGTGCCAGCAGCTCACCGGGACAGGGGTTTTACGAGCAGTACTTC,CASSSPGQGFYEQYF
TRBD2,once,TRBV4-2,TRBJ2-1,TGTGCCAGCAGCCAAGAGGGGACTAGCGGGAGAAGCTCCTACAATGAGCAGTTCTTC,CASSQEGTSGRSSYNEQFF
NA,NA,TRBV20-1,TRBJ2-3,TGCAGTGCTAGGCGGGATGATACGCAGTATTTT,CSARRDDTQYF
TRBD1,NA,TRBV14,TRBJ2-1,TGTGCCAGCAGCCCCCCCGGGACAGGGTACTACAATGAGCAGTTCTTC,CASSPPGTGYYNEQFF
NA,NA,TRBV16,TRBJ2-7,TGTGCCAGCAGCCAATCGATGGTCAGAACCTACGAGCAGTACTTC,CASSQSMVRTYEQYF
NA,once,TRBV30,TRBJ1-2,TGTGCCTGGAGTGCAGGGGTCGGCGGCTACACCTTC,CAWSAGVGGYTF
NA,NA,TRBV4-1,TRBJ1-1,TGCGCCAGCAGCCGACTAGACCCCAACACTGAAGCTTTCTTT,CASSRLDPNTEAFF
TRBD1,NA,TRBV9,TRBJ2-1,TGTGCCAGCAGCCCCCGGACAGGGGTCAATGAGCAGTTCTTC,CASSPRTGVNEQFF
NA,NA,TRBV27,TRBJ1-1,TGTGCCAGCAGTTGGAGGGGTCTGAACACTGAAGCTTTCTTT,CASSWRGLNTEAFF
NA,NA,TRBV30,TRBJ1-3,TGTGCCTGGAGGTCACAGGTATCTGGAAACACCATATATTTT,CAWRSQVSGNTIYF
TRBD1,NA,TRBV28,TRBJ2-7,TGTGCCAGCAGCCTCAGGGGGCGAAACTACGAGCAGTACTTC,CASSLRGRNYEQYF
NA,NA,TRBV6-1,TRBJ2-3,TGTGCCAGCAGTGACCTCCGGGACACAGATACGCAGTATTTT,CASSDLRDTDTQYF
NA,NA,TRBV15,TRBJ1-5,TGTGCCACCAGCAGAGCAGGGTTTAGCAATCAGCCCCAGCATTTT,CATSRAGFSNQPQHF
TRBD1,NA,TRBV2,TRBJ1-2,TGTGCCAGCTCAGGACAGGGAGTCTATGGCTACACCTTC,CASSGQGVYGYTF
TRBD1,NA,TRBV5-4,TRBJ1-3,TGTGCCAGCAGCACAAGGGGGCCCAGCTCTGGAAACACCATATATTTT,CASSTRGPSSGNTIYF